This TCR beta chain was captured in a study of blood T cell repertoires in COVID-19. Overall study: Spain, Italy and the United States supplied samples that represented acute and convalescent COVID-19. In each case, the material was cDNA or gDNA derived from T cells, B-cell-depleted T cells, or PBMCs.

Original processing notes: The assay estimated nucleated cells by amplifying reference gene primers. Produced via immunoSEQ multiplex PCR; TCRdb's table is partial and in-frame only. The DNA was the basis for D and trimming; V, J and clone size are from that table. The repertoire includes approximately 70,000 clones, approximately 90% of them detected once, and just over 2.5% sits in the top ten. The CDR3 loop spans 9 amino acids. The germline V gene encodes CDR1 MNHEY and CDR2 SMNVEV (reference sequence). V was shortened by 11 bases and J by 4 bases, with 6 bases between the two germline ends. Seattle patient enrollment occurred during active infection, with longitudinal follow-up thereafter.

The chain links TRBV27 to TRBJ2-7; D is possibly TRBD1 (5 bases). The receptor's source is a man over 45 with COVID-19, enrolled during active disease. The sequenced material came from peripheral blood. The CDR3 sequence: CAPGYEQYV. Written as DNA, the CDR3 is TGTGCCCCAGGGTACGAGCAGTACGTC.